This T cell receptor (beta chain) stems from a study of blood T cell repertoires in COVID-19 (TCRdb year 2020). About the study as a whole: Samples covering the acute and convalescent phases of COVID-19 were provided by collaborators in the United States, Italy and Spain. The material from the prospective study consisted of cDNA or gDNA derived from T cells, B-cell-depleted T cells, or PBMCs. The dataset comprised deeply sampled blood TCRbeta repertoires from subjects exposed to, actively infected with, or recovered from COVID-19. The repertoires were released in a freely available public database intended as a resource for research on the immune response to SARS-CoV-2. Nearly every sample came with metadata listing a de-identified subject ID, COVID-19 status, age in years and sex. Where available, HLA class I and class II types were taken from metadata supplied by the sample provider and were not determined by assay-based typing. The samples were drawn from the first 160 participants of the ongoing ImmuneRACE study and from more than 1,000 subjects provided by 6 global collaborators. Overall study outcomes, separate from this receptor: How much clinical and demographic metadata was included differed by source and by participant, and the metadata was provided uncurated.

The immunoSEQ Assay, a bias-controlled multiplex PCR, was used to amplify TCRbeta CDR3 regions from genomic DNA. The published analysis was carried out like this. The number of nucleated cells in each sample was estimated by amplification of reference gene primers within the assay. To quantify the absolute abundance of each unique TCRbeta CDR3 rearrangement, sequence reads were collapsed and filtered. For each sample, productive Simpson clonality was calculated as the square root of Simpson's diversity index across productive rearrangements. TCRdb carries this immuneACCESS record with in-frame sequences only. Its versions omit some clonotypes, under half of them owing to an unresolved V gene in the studies checked, with the rest unexplained. The V and J calls and clone size are taken from that table; D and trimming were inferred from the DNA. The sample table records 60,000 or so clones; 85% to 90% of these occur just once. Approximately 8.8% of the sample comes from the top ten.

The germline V gene yields LGHNA for CDR1 and YSLEER for CDR2. Clipping removes 1 base from V and 3 bases from J, with 4 as the unmatched junction base count. Including the terminal cysteine and phenylalanine, the CDR3 comprises 16 residues. The read is trimmed to its CDR3 DNA, 48 bases read in frame from base 1. A word on this clone: What antigen it recognizes has not been identified. Base qualities are missing; no much larger clone stands one base away.

Each collaborating institution followed its own protocols to collect whole blood in K2EDTA tubes. For TCRbeta analysis, collaborators shipped samples in one of three forms: frozen whole blood, isolated PBMCs, or DNA extracted from either of those sample types. This receptor was obtained from a human donor with active COVID-19. The donor label of this sample is uncertain. Input material: peripheral blood. The chain uses TRBV4-3 and TRBJ1-4, with TRBD1 matching 8 junction bases. The nucleotide sequence is given as TGCGCCAGCAGCCAAGGCTGGACAGGGCCTAATGAAAAACTGTTTTTT. It codes for CASSQGWTGPNEKLFF.